This TCR beta chain comes out of a study of immune cell composition in non-small cell lung cancer. Study conclusions and caveats: No significant correlation existed between pack-years smoked and tumour clonality. Shared sequences between tumour-reactive and dominant in vivo clones were not proven.

The CDR3 has 14 amino acids. The germline V gene has CDR1 SGHTA and CDR2 FQGNSA. V lost 1 base, J lost 5 bases, and 0 bases stayed unmatched. Frozen unsorted single-cell suspensions supplied the genomic DNA. As for this clone: Antigen unknown.

Here immunoSEQ multiplex PCR was the method, and the copy in TCRdb shows in-frame clones only, minus some. The sample has 1,700 or so clones; 81% are singletons. The gene calls are TRBV7-2 and TRBJ2-3; 10 positions agree with TRBD2. The specimen was lung tumor tissue. This receptor was identified in a human donor with non-small cell lung cancer. The CDR3 DNA is TGTGCCAGCAGCTTAGGACTAGCGGGAGATACGCAGTATTTT. It translates to CASSLGLAGDTQYF.